Listed here are 13 T cell receptor beta chains from one sample, sequenced in a study of T-cell memory formation after mild COVID-19. TCRdb reanalysed the 5' RACE reads using MiXCR and keeps one entry per CDR3 protein. Altogether approximately 150,000 distinct CDR3 sequences are present, around 21% being singletons, with the ten largest covering around 2%. Sequenced input: PBMCs or a T cell subset sorted from them (not recorded which). The receptors derive from an adult woman who had mild COVID-19 (a few samples of this study predate the infection). Cell type and time point are not known.

This clonotype turned up a few times. The V gene is TRBV10-3, the J gene TRBJ2-2; maybe TRBD1 (5 bases). V gave up 2 bases and J gave up 2 bases, with 9 bases separating them. This CDR3 has 15 residues. Germline-derived CDR1 and CDR2 are ENHRY and SYGVKD. The CDR3 here is CAISERQGNTGELFF. DNA of the CDR3: TGTGCCATCAGTGAGAGGCAGGGTAACACCGGGGAGCTGTTTTTT.

This clonotype was observed a few times. The CDR3 DNA reads TGCAGTGCTAAATCCGGAAACACCATATATTTT. Encoded protein: CSAKSGNTIYF. The V and J genes are TRBV20-1 and TRBJ1-3; D is unclear. Trimming left V 4 bases short and J 4 bases short, with 5 bases between. Per germline, CDR1 DFQATT and CDR2 SNEGSKA (reference sequence). CDR3 size: 11 residues.

The sample holds a few counts of this clonotype. The chain links TRBV20-1 to TRBJ2-7; TRBD2 aligns across 9 bases. Germline CDR1 reads DFQATT; CDR2 reads SNEGSKA (reference sequence). The CDR3 loop spans 13 amino acids. V lost 5 bases to trimming and J lost 2 bases; unmatched junction nucleotides: 4. Written as DNA, the CDR3 is TGCAGTGCTTGGACTAGCGAAGCCTACGAGCAGTACTTC. Protein product: CSAWTSEAYEQYF.

This clonotype was seen a handful of times. The chain couples TRBV4-1 to TRBJ2-5; the match to TRBD2 covers 8 bases. J lost 0 bases, V lost 1 base, and 4 bases had no gene match. Germline CDR1 reads MGHRA; CDR2 reads YSYEKL. The CDR3 covers 16 residues. CDR3: CASSQGQRGYQETQYF. The DNA for the CDR3 is TGCGCCAGCAGCCAAGGCCAGCGGGGGTACCAAGAGACCCAGTACTTC.

This clonotype was seen more than once but under ten times. The rearrangement uses TRBV3-1 and TRBJ1-2, with D hard to call. Germline V gene data show CDR1 as LGHDT and CDR2 as YNNKEL (reference sequence). Deletions cut 4 bases from V and 6 bases from J, with 18 bases between. This CDR3 comprises 15 residues. In nucleotides, the CDR3 is TGTGCCAGCAGCCCTACGGCCCTCGGGGTAAATGGCTACACCTTC. This encodes CASSPTALGVNGYTF.

The chain employs TRBV7-8 and TRBJ2-7; D possibly corresponds to TRBD2 (5 bases). Germline CDR1 is SGHVS and CDR2 is FQNEAQ. This CDR3 region has 13 residues. Deletions cut 3 bases from V and 2 bases from J, with 8 bases between. CDR3 sequence (DNA): TGTGCCAGCAGCTTGGACTTGCCCTACGAGCAGTACTTC. Encoded protein: CASSLDLPYEQYF.

This rearrangement joins TRBV12-3 or TRBV12-4 to TRBJ2-3; D not certain. This CDR3 is 11 amino acids long. V was pared by 7 bases and J by 6 bases, with 8 bases between. CDR3 coding DNA: TGTGCCAGCAAGATAGAGGATACGCAGTATTTT. Amino acids: CASKIEDTQYF.

J is TRBJ2-7 and V is TRBV6-6; 7 bases map to TRBD1. Germline assignment: CDR1 MNHNY and CDR2 SVGAGI (reference sequence). With V trimmed by 6 bases and J by 5 bases, 4 bases remained unmatched. The CDR3 is 12 amino acids. The CDR3 protein is CASRLTGDEQYF. DNA for the CDR3: TGTGCCAGCAGGCTTACAGGGGACGAGCAGTACTTC.

The CDR3 coding sequence is TGCGCCAGCAGGCCTAACAGAGACCAGCCCCAGCATTTT. This codes for CASRPNRDQPQHF. This chain uses TRBV5-1 with TRBJ1-5; D is undetermined. Germline-derived CDR1 and CDR2 are SGHRS and YFSETQ. V was shortened by 5 bases and J by 7 bases, with 13 bases between the two germline ends. The CDR3 runs 13 residues.

The J gene is TRBJ2-7, the V gene TRBV5-1; D remains unclear. Trimming removed 0 bases from V and 2 bases from J, with 6 bases in between. The length of the CDR3 is 13 residues. Germline-derived CDR1 and CDR2 are SGHRS and YFSETQ. The CDR3 sequence is CASSLDSTYEQYF. CDR3 nucleotide sequence: TGCGCCAGCAGCTTGGACAGTACCTACGAGCAGTACTTC.

This clonotype was counted only a few times. The chain carries TRBV6-2 or TRBV6-3 and TRBJ1-5, with 7 bases lining up with TRBD1. The length of the CDR3 is 15 residues. V dropped 2 bases and J dropped 4; count of bases not matched to a gene: 5. The germline V gene encodes CDR1 MNHEY and CDR2 SVGEGT. The CDR3 coding sequence is TGTGCCAGCAGTTACCCGACAGGGAAAAATCAGCCCCAGCATTTT. Translating gives CASSYPTGKNQPQHF.

This chain connects TRBV7-2 to TRBJ2-5; possible D gene TRBD2, 5 bases. The germline V and J ends were trimmed by 3 bases and 2 bases, with 13 bases remaining between them. The CDR3 runs 15 residues. CDR1 SGHTA and CDR2 FQGNSA come from the germline V gene. CDR3 in DNA: TGTGCCAGCAGCTTGGTTGTCATAGCGCAAGAGACCCAGTACTTC. Protein product: CASSLVVIAQETQYF.

This clonotype was seen more than once but under ten times. V usage is TRBV5-1 and J usage is TRBJ1-1; D unresolved. V lost 4 bases and J 1 base, leaving 8 bases between the germline ends. Germline CDR1 and CDR2: SGHRS and YFSETQ. The CDR3 spans 13 residues. The CDR3 reads CASSLPPNTEAFF. Written as DNA, the CDR3 is TGCGCCAGCAGCCTGCCGCCGAACACTGAAGCTTTCTTT.